The 29 T cell receptor beta chains below all came from one sample that was sequenced in a study of beta chain features in type 1 diabetes. Every bit of the isolated RNA underwent reverse transcription, so sequencing read expressed TCRB transcripts. Here immunoSEQ multiplex PCR was the method, and the copy in TCRdb shows in-frame clones only, minus some. The sample shows 15,000 or so clones, more than 65% of them seen only once. These receptors have no identified antigens. Study conclusions and caveats: Researchers report that Type 1 diabetes patients had moderately but significantly shorter TCRB CDR3s across all four CD4+ subsets.

Sequencing was carried out using Tregs from blood. The receptor source for this set is a young man with type 1 diabetes.

The chain recombines TRBV18 with TRBJ1-1, with D uncertain. The CDR3 is made up of 16 amino acids. In germline, CDR1 is KGHSH, CDR2 LQKENI. Trimming stripped 3 bases from V and 4 bases from J, with 18 bases between. The CDR3, as DNA: TGTGCCAGCTCACCCGGAAGAGCCGAGGTGGGCACTGAAGCTTTCTTT. This sequence encodes CASSPGRAEVGTEAFF.

The chain combines TRBV5-1 with TRBJ2-2; tentative D call: TRBD1 (5 bases). Germline V gene data show CDR1 as SGHRS and CDR2 as YFSETQ. This CDR3 spans 15 amino acids. Between the trimmed V and J ends, which lost 1 base and 1 base, there was a span of 8 bases. CDR3 in DNA: TGCGCCAGCAGCTTGAGGGGCAGGAACACCGGGGAGCTGTTTTTT. Translated: CASSLRGRNTGELFF.

The chain carries TRBV30 and TRBJ2-7; D ambiguous. This CDR3 has 11 residues. CDR1 is GTSNPN and CDR2 is SVGIG in the germline V gene (reference sequence). Trimming took 2 bases from V and 3 from J, leaving 5 bases between them. CDR3 nucleotide sequence: TGTGCCTGGAGTTCTCTCTACGAGCAGTACTTC. Translated, it gives CAWSSLYEQYF.

The V gene is TRBV4-2, the J gene TRBJ2-6, with D uncertain. This CDR3 comprises 14 residues. The germline V and J ends were trimmed by 3 bases and 2 bases, with 5 bases remaining between them. Per germline, CDR1 LGHNA and CDR2 YNFKEQ. CDR3 sequence (DNA): TGTGCCAGCAGCCAGGCGGCTGGGGCCAACGTCCTGACTTTC. Translation: CASSQAAGANVLTF.

This chain joins TRBV28 and TRBJ1-1, with TRBD1 matching 8 bases. The germline gives CDR1 MDHEN, CDR2 SYDVKM. The CDR3 covers 14 residues. V was clipped by 2 bases and J by 7 bases; unmatched bases: 6. The CDR3 loop is CASSLGDRRGEAFF. CDR3 nucleotides: TGTGCCAGCAGTTTAGGGGACAGGAGGGGTGAAGCTTTCTTT.

Remarks on this clone: No conserved phenylalanine or tryptophan ends this CDR3, so it is likely a read error. This chain connects TRBV27 to TRBJ1-1, with D hard to call. Germline V lookup: CDR1 MNHEY, CDR2 SMNVEV (reference sequence). This CDR3 is built from 14 residues. Trimming took off 4 bases at V and 1 base at J, with 10 bases between the two ends. CDR3 nucleotide sequence: TGTGCCAGCAGTTCCCCACAGAAGAACACTGAAGCTTTCCTT. This sequence encodes CASSSPQKNTEAFL.

This clone has more than one count but fewer than ten. The J gene is TRBJ2-2, the V gene TRBV7-9, with D perhaps TRBD1 (6 bases). The CDR3 totals 14 residues. V was clipped by 4 bases and J by 6 bases, with 12 bases between them. The germline gives CDR1 SEHNR, CDR2 FQNEAQ (reference sequence). The CDR3 region is CASSSPGVPGELFF. The CDR3 nucleotides are TGTGCCAGCAGCTCGCCAGGGGTCCCCGGGGAGCTGTTTTTT. The full variable domain, with the rest looked up from reference TRBV7-9 and TRBJ2-2, is DTGVSQNPRHKITKRGQNVTFRCDPISEHNRLYWYRQTLGQGPEFLTYFQNEAQLEKSRLLSDRFSAERPKGSFSTLEIQRTEQGDSAMYLCASSSPGVPGELFFGEGSRLTVL.

The gene calls are TRBV2 and TRBJ2-2; D perhaps matches TRBD2 (6 bases). The CDR3 sequence is 17 residues long. Germline CDR1 and CDR2: SNHLY and FYNNEI. V lost 1 base and J lost 0, with 12 bases in between. The CDR3 here is CASSEGGTYANTGELFF. The CDR3 region has the DNA TGTGCCAGCAGTGAAGGGGGGACTTACGCGAACACCGGGGAGCTGTTTTTT.

This clone was detected only once. For the CDR3, the DNA is TGTGCCAGCTCACCAGAAATAGCGGGAGGGCACCACAATGAGCAGTTCTTC. Protein product: CASSPEIAGGHHNEQFF. The chain employs TRBV18 and TRBJ2-1; 11 bases map to TRBD2. CDR1 is KGHSH and CDR2 is LQKENI in the germline V gene. V lost 2 bases to trimming and J lost 5 bases; unmatched junction nucleotides: 8. The CDR3 runs 17 residues.

V and J are TRBV27 and TRBJ1-1, with TRBD1 identical over 7 bases. CDR3 length: 13 amino acids. The V segment lost 3 bases and the J segment 8 bases; nucleotides outside the gene matches: 6. CDR1 is MNHEY and CDR2 is SMNVEV in the germline V gene (reference sequence). The CDR3 coding sequence is TGTGCCAGCAGTTTGAGAGGGGGCAAGGAAGCTTTCTTT. The encoded protein is CASSLRGGKEAFF.

This clone was picked up one time. This chain uses TRBV7-9 with TRBJ2-5; 7 nucleotides align to TRBD1. The germline gives CDR1 SEHNR, CDR2 FQNEAQ (reference sequence). The CDR3 totals 15 residues. The V segment lost 7 bases and the J segment 3 bases; nucleotides outside the gene matches: 11. Written as DNA, the CDR3 is TGTGCCAGCACACTAGAGGGACAGCAAAAAGAGACCCAGTACTTC. Protein sequence: CASTLEGQQKETQYF.

V is TRBV19 and J is TRBJ2-3; 10 positions agree with TRBD2. V lost 3 bases, J lost 3 bases, and 6 bases stayed unmatched. In germline, CDR1 is LNHDA, CDR2 SQIVND (reference sequence). This CDR3 has 16 amino acids. The CDR3 coding sequence is TGTGCCAGTAGTATTCGAGCGGGGGGGCTGACAGATACGCAGTATTTT. This translates into CASSIRAGGLTDTQYF.

The rearrangement joins TRBV6-5 to TRBJ1-2, with D possibly being TRBD1 (6 bases). The CDR3 runs to 15 residues. Trimming shortened V by 0 bases and J by 4 bases, and 12 bases separated the two germline ends. CDR1 MNHEY and CDR2 SVGAGI come from the germline V gene. The chain's CDR3 is CASSYSGGAPYGYTF. In nucleotides, the CDR3 is TGTGCCAGCAGTTACTCGGGGGGGGCGCCCTATGGCTACACCTTC.

The chain links TRBV6-1 to TRBJ1-6; no clear D gene. The V end lost 2 bases, the J end lost 4 bases, and 15 bases lay between the germline ends. CDR1 MNHNS and CDR2 SASEGT come from the germline V gene. The CDR3 length is 17 residues. The chain's CDR3 is CASSEYRRGSYNSPLHF. The DNA for the CDR3 is TGTGCCAGCAGTGAATATAGGCGAGGGTCTTATAATTCACCCCTCCACTTT.

The genes are TRBV2 and TRBJ1-2; a weak D match, TRBD1 (6 bases). The CDR3 length is 15 residues. Germline CDR1 is SNHLY and CDR2 is FYNNEI. V was pared by 2 bases and J by 8 bases, with 18 bases between. CDR3 in amino acids: CASSESGRGAGGYTF. DNA of the CDR3: TGTGCCAGCAGTGAATCCGGCAGGGGAGCGGGGGGCTACACCTTC.

The chain is built from TRBV6-6 and TRBJ2-3; 8 nucleotides match TRBD2. Unmatched junction bases numbered 5, after V lost 4 bases and J lost 5 bases. The CDR3 is 14 amino acids. Germline V gene data show CDR1 as MNHNY and CDR2 as SVGAGI (reference sequence). CDR3 region: CASSSGLAGDTQYF. CDR3 nucleotides: TGTGCCAGCAGTTCAGGACTAGCCGGAGATACGCAGTATTTT.

The CDR3 loop is CASSRGQRTSYNSPLHF. The DNA for the CDR3 is TGTGCCAGCTCTAGGGGACAGCGAACCTCCTATAATTCACCCCTCCACTTT. The chain links TRBV27 to TRBJ1-6; TRBD1 agrees at 7 bases. V gave up 8 bases and J gave up 0 bases; unmatched junction bases: 10. Germline CDR1 reads MNHEY; CDR2 reads SMNVEV (reference sequence). The CDR3 has 17 amino acids.

The chain couples TRBV19 to TRBJ1-2; tentatively, D is TRBD1 (6 bases). With 5 bases removed from V and 7 bases from J, the gap between germline ends came to 20 bases. Germline-derived CDR1 and CDR2 are LNHDA and SQIVND (reference sequence). This CDR3 contains 15 residues. In DNA, the CDR3 is TGTGCCAGTAGTCTGGGAGGGGGACTTGGGGCTGGCTACACCTTC. Translating it yields CASSLGGGLGAGYTF. Variable domain in full (rest from reference TRBV19 and TRBJ1-2): DGGITQSPKYLFRKEGQNVTLSCEQNLNHDAMYWYRQDPGQGLRLIYYSQIVNDFQKGDIAEGYSVSREKKESFPLTVTSAQKNPTAFYLCASSLGGGLGAGYTFGSGTRLTVV.

The chain couples TRBV4-1 to TRBJ2-7; 9 bases align to TRBD1. Germline CDR1 and CDR2: MGHRA and YSYEKL. The CDR3 is 18 residues long. V dropped 1 base and J dropped 4; count of bases not matched to a gene: 14. As DNA, the CDR3 is TGCGCCAGCAGCCAAGGACTTCGGGACAGGGAACGGAGTTACGAGCAGTACTTC. This sequence encodes CASSQGLRDRERSYEQYF.

The chain employs TRBV27 and TRBJ1-6; D is undetermined. The germline gives CDR1 MNHEY, CDR2 SMNVEV (reference sequence). The CDR3 is made up of 14 amino acids. The V gene lost 4 bases and the J gene lost 9 bases, with 13 bases spanning the gap. The CDR3 DNA reads TGTGCCAGCAGTTCCGACCTAGGCGGTTCACCCCTCCACTTT. Amino acid sequence: CASSSDLGGSPLHF.

V is TRBV7-2 and J is TRBJ2-1; D might be TRBD1 (6 bases). The CDR3 is made up of 14 amino acids. V gave up 4 bases and J gave up 5 bases, with 12 bases separating them. Germline CDR1 reads SGHTA; CDR2 reads FQGNSA. For the CDR3, the DNA is TGTGCCAGCAGCTATTACGGACAGAACAATGAGCAGTTCTTC. Translation: CASSYYGQNNEQFF.

In its sample, this clone was seen a few times. V and J are TRBV5-1 and TRBJ1-2; D may be TRBD1 (6 bases). This CDR3 is built from 15 residues. Germline CDR1 reads SGHRS; CDR2 reads YFSETQ. Trimming took off 5 bases at V and 0 bases at J, with 14 bases between the two ends. CDR3 nucleotide sequence: TGCGCCAGCAGACTCGCGACAGGACCTAACTATGGCTACACCTTC. Its translation is CASRLATGPNYGYTF.

This rearrangement joins TRBV19 to TRBJ2-5, with 12 bases aligning to TRBD1. CDR3 size: 13 residues. Losses at the gene ends were 10 bases for V and 5 bases for J; bases not matched to a gene: 5. Germline V CDR1 and CDR2: LNHDA, SQIVND (reference sequence). This CDR3 reads CATRDRGQETQYF. For the CDR3, the DNA is TGTGCCACTCGGGACAGGGGGCAGGAGACCCAGTACTTC.

The rearrangement links TRBV2 to TRBJ2-7; D perhaps matches TRBD2 (6 bases). Trimming cost V 2 bases and J 2 bases, with 13 bases left between them. The CDR3 contains 15 residues. CDR1 is SNHLY and CDR2 is FYNNEI in the germline V gene. CDR3 nucleotide sequence: TGTGCCAGCAGTGAATGGGGGGAACGAGCCTACGAGCAGTACTTC. Protein: CASSEWGERAYEQYF.

The genes are TRBV7-8 and TRBJ1-3; tentatively, D is TRBD1 (6 bases). CDR1 SGHVS and CDR2 FQNEAQ come from the germline V gene. This CDR3 spans 15 amino acids. The V and J ends lost 5 bases and 4 bases respectively, with 15 bases between them. The CDR3, as DNA: TGTGCCAGCAGCGCGACACAGGGTACAGGAAACACCATATATTTT. Translation gives CASSATQGTGNTIYF.

The chain is built from TRBV14 and TRBJ2-7; TRBD2 aligns across 8 bases. With V trimmed by 1 base and J by 9 bases, 2 bases remained unmatched. The CDR3 has 12 residues. Germline assignment: CDR1 SGHDN and CDR2 FVKESK. DNA for the CDR3: TGTGCCAGCAGCCAAGCGACTAGCGTGCAGTACTTC. Its translation: CASSQATSVQYF.

This clone was observed a few times. CDR3 in amino acids: CASSQGQGQETQYF. DNA for the CDR3: TGTGCCAGCAGCCAGGGACAGGGGCAAGAGACCCAGTACTTC. V and J are TRBV5-4 and TRBJ2-5; 10 nucleotides line up with TRBD1. This CDR3 spans 14 amino acids. After removal of 4 bases from V and 2 bases from J, the junction contained 2 bases not matched to a gene. Germline V lookup: CDR1 SGHNT, CDR2 YYREEE (reference sequence).

V gene TRBV19 combines with J gene TRBJ2-5; 14 nucleotides match TRBD2. The CDR3 spans 15 residues. J was trimmed by 7 bases and V by 5 bases; bases with no gene match: 6. The germline gives CDR1 LNHDA, CDR2 SQIVND (reference sequence). DNA for the CDR3: TGTGCCAGTAGTCGGACTAGCGGGGGGAGGGGGACCCAGTACTTC. Translation: CASSRTSGGRGTQYF.

The chain is built from TRBV9 and TRBJ2-1; D remains ambiguous. The CDR3 sequence is 14 residues long. The V and J ends lost 0 bases and 2 bases respectively, with 6 bases between them. Germline CDR1 SGDLS, CDR2 YYNGEE. CDR3 amino acids: CASSVAPAYNEQFF. The CDR3 DNA reads as TGTGCCAGCAGCGTAGCTCCCGCCTACAATGAGCAGTTCTTC.